A single sample gave rise to the 15 T cell receptor beta chains below, sequenced in a study of blood T cells in healthy people across ages. The second PCR ran about 6 to 11 cycles with a sample-barcoded 5' primer and J-beta primers. MiXCR was run by TCRdb on the 5' RACE reads, yielding one entry per CDR3 protein. The sample has fewer than 1,200,000 distinct CDR3 sequences, approximately 25% seen once. The same specimen was also included in a second study, on T cells of mothers and their children.

Sequencing was carried out using blood. The receptors were gathered from a girl aged 2-10 years in good health.

The chain recombines TRBV28 with TRBJ2-7, with unresolved D. CDR3 size: 14 residues. Trimming took 3 bases from V and 6 from J, leaving 15 bases between them. Germline V CDR1 and CDR2: MDHEN, SYDVKM. CDR3 residues: CASSFVTATTEQYF. The CDR3 nucleotides read TGTGCCAGCAGTTTTGTAACAGCTACTACCGAGCAGTACTTC.

This clonotype appeared a few times. The chain is built from TRBV27 and TRBJ2-1; D is perhaps TRBD2 (6 bases). The CDR3 is 18 residues long. V gave up 0 bases and J gave up 2 bases, with 17 bases separating them. Germline CDR1 and CDR2: MNHEY and SMNVEV (reference sequence). This CDR3 is CASSLSSGPGETYNEQFF. DNA for the CDR3: TGTGCCAGCAGTTTATCGAGTGGCCCGGGAGAGACCTACAATGAGCAGTTCTTC.

CDR3 nucleotide sequence: TGTGCCAGCAGCCAAGTTTGGAACGCGGGAGTGGATACCGGGGAGCTGTTTTTT. Translating it yields CASSQVWNAGVDTGELFF. The chain links TRBV4-2 to TRBJ2-2; the match to TRBD2 covers 7 bases. The V and J ends lost 1 base and 5 bases, in that order; junction bases with no gene match: 13. Germline CDR1 and CDR2: LGHNA and YNFKEQ. This CDR3 spans 18 amino acids.

The rearrangement joins TRBV4-1 to TRBJ2-3, with D unresolved. CDR3 length: 17 amino acids. CDR1 and CDR2 (germline): MGHRA, YSYEKL. Trimming took 0 bases from V and 0 from J, leaving 13 bases between them. The CDR3 sequence is CASSQDGALRSTDTQYF. The DNA of the CDR3 is TGCGCCAGCAGCCAAGATGGAGCCTTGAGAAGCACAGATACGCAGTATTTT.

This clonotype has just one count. This chain links TRBV7-8 with TRBJ2-1, with D uncertain. CDR1 and CDR2 (germline): SGHVS, FQNEAQ. The CDR3 contains 16 residues. Trimming took off 2 bases at V and 0 bases at J, with 11 bases between the two ends. CDR3 sequence: CASSLLPNASYNEQFF. In DNA form, the CDR3 reads TGTGCCAGCAGCTTACTCCCTAACGCCTCCTACAATGAGCAGTTCTTC.

This chain uses TRBV6-2 or TRBV6-3 with TRBJ1-1; 7 bases map to TRBD1. The junction had 10 bases not matched to a gene; V was cut back by 8 bases and J by 1 base. This CDR3 is 15 amino acids long. Germline V gives CDR1 MNHEY, CDR2 SVGEGT. The CDR3, as DNA: TGTGCCAGCGGAGACAGGGAGTACGAGAACACTGAAGCTTTCTTT. This gives the protein CASGDREYENTEAFF.

V is TRBV24-1 and J is TRBJ2-6, with 8 bases fitting TRBD1. CDR1 is KGHDR and CDR2 is SFDVKD in the germline V gene. With 1 base clipped from V and 2 bases from J, the junction kept 0 bases outside the gene matches. The CDR3 sequence is 16 residues long. CDR3 sequence: CATSDFRGPGANVLTF. The CDR3 DNA reads as TGTGCCACCAGTGATTTCAGGGGGCCTGGGGCCAACGTCCTGACTTTC.

The chain combines TRBV29-1 with TRBJ2-5; 9 bases are shared with TRBD2. Gene TRBJ2-7 matches the end of the DNA better, so the J call may be wrong. Germline CDR1 and CDR2: SQVTM and ANQGSEA. The CDR3 is 13 residues long. CDR3 DNA: TGCAGCACCCTAGCGGGGAGCTCCTACGAGCAGTACTTC. It translates to CSTLAGSSYEQYF.

The genes are TRBV27 and TRBJ2-3, with 12 positions matching TRBD2. J was trimmed by 4 bases and V by 7 bases; bases with no gene match: 6. CDR1 MNHEY and CDR2 SMNVEV come from the germline V gene (reference sequence). The length of the CDR3 is 15 residues. CDR3 in amino acids: CASTPLAGGSDTQYF. The CDR3 nucleotides read TGTGCCAGCACGCCACTAGCGGGGGGTTCAGATACGCAGTATTTT.

The J gene is TRBJ2-5, the V gene TRBV4-3; 8 nucleotides agree with TRBD2. This CDR3 is 15 amino acids long. CDR1 is LGHNA and CDR2 is YSLEER in the germline V gene. Unmatched junction bases numbered 11, after V lost 6 bases and J lost 5 bases. The CDR3 is CASSPMRGAGETQYF. The CDR3 DNA reads TGCGCCAGCAGTCCGATGCGGGGGGCGGGGGAGACCCAGTACTTC.

This sequence joins TRBV3-1 and TRBJ2-5, with D unresolved. The CDR3 has 13 residues. CDR1 LGHDT and CDR2 YNNKEL come from the germline V gene (reference sequence). V was shortened by 2 bases and J by 9 bases, with 13 bases between the two germline ends. CDR3: CASSQLPDSAQYF. CDR3 bases: TGTGCCAGCAGCCAACTTCCAGATTCGGCCCAGTACTTC.

As for this clonotype: An end of the junction does not agree with germline; a read error may underlie this. This rearrangement joins TRBV25-1 to TRBJ2-7; D possibly corresponds to TRBD1 (6 bases). CDR3 size: 17 residues. The germline V gene has CDR1 MGHDK and CDR2 SYGVNS. CDR3 protein: CASSEYFPLTGTYGQYF. The CDR3 DNA follows: TGTGCCAGCAGTGAATATTTTCCCCTGACAGGAACCTACGGGCAGTACTTC.

This clonotype came up a few times. This rearrangement joins TRBV7-2 to TRBJ2-5, with D perhaps being TRBD1 or TRBD2 (5 bases each). The end of the DNA aligns better with TRBJ2-7, so the J call may be wrong. CDR1 and CDR2 from the germline V gene are SGHTA and FQGNSA. The length of the CDR3 is 14 residues. The CDR3 nucleotides are TGTGCCAGCAGCCAAATCGGGTTGGGGGACGAGCAGTACTTC. It translates to CASSQIGLGDEQYF.

The chain has TRBV29-1 and TRBJ2-5, with 7 bases matching TRBD2. CDR3 size: 13 residues. Trimming at V came to 4 bases and at J to 5 bases, leaving 7 bases not matched to a gene. Germline CDR1 SQVTM, CDR2 ANQGSEA. The CDR3 DNA reads TGCAGCGTTGTGTCGACTAGCTGGGAGACCCAGTACTTC. Translating it yields CSVVSTSWETQYF.

This clonotype was seen only a few times. The chain is built from TRBV29-1 and TRBJ1-1, with D possibly TRBD1 on 5 matching bases. From germline, CDR1 is SQVTM and CDR2 ANQGSEA. The CDR3 loop spans 13 amino acids. Deletions cut 7 bases from V and 0 bases from J, with 12 bases between. DNA of the CDR3: TGCAGCGCCGCGGGACGGATGAACACTGAAGCTTTCTTT. Translated: CSAAGRMNTEAFF. The whole variable domain, remainder taken from reference TRBV29-1 and TRBJ1-1, is SAVISQKPSRDICQRGTSLTIQCQVDSQVTMMFWYRQQPGQSLTLIATANQGSEATYESGFVIDKFPISRPNLTFSTLTVSNMSPEDSSIYLCSAAGRMNTEAFFGQGTRLTVV.